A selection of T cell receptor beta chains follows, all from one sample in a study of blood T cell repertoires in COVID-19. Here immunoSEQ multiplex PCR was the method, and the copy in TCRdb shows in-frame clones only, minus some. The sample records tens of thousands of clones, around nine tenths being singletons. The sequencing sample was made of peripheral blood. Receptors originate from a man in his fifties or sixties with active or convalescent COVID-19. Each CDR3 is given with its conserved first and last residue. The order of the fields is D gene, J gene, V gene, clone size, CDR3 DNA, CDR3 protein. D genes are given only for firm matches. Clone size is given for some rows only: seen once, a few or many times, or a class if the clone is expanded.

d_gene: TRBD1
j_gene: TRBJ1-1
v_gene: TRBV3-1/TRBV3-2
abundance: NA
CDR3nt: TGTGCCAGCAGCCTGGGACAGATGAACACTGAAGCTTTCTTT
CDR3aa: CASSLGQMNTEAFF

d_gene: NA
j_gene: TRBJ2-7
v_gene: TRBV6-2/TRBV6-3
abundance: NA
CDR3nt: TGTGCCAGCAGTGGCAACTACGAGCAGTACTTC
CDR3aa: CASSGNYEQYF

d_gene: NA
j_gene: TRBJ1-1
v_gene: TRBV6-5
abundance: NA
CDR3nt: TGTGCCAGCAGTTACTCACAGATGAACACTGAAGCTTTCTTT
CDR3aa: CASSYSQMNTEAFF

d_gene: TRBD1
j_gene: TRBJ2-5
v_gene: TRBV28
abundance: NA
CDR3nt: TGTGCCAGCAGTCCAAGGACAGGGGGCTTGGAGACCCAGTACTTC
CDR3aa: CASSPRTGGLETQYF

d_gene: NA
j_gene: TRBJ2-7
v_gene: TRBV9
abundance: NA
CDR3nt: TGTGCCAGCAGCGTAGGGGGGGAAGACTACGAGCAGTACTTC
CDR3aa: CASSVGGEDYEQYF

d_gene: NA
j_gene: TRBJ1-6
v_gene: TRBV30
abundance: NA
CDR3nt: TGTGCCTGGGGACTCCAGGGTAGTGATAATTCACCCCTCCACTTT
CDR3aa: CAWGLQGSDNSPLHF

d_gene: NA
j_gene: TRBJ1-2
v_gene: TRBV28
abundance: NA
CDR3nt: TGTGCCAGCAGTTTGAACGGGATCTCTGGCTACACCTTC
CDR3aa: CASSLNGISGYTF

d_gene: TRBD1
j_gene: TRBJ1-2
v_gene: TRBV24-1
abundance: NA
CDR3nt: TGTGCCACCAGTGTCGGGACAGGGCAAGGCTACACCTTC
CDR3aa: CATSVGTGQGYTF

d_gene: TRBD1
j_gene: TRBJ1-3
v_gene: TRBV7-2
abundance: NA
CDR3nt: TGTGCCAGCAGCAGAGCCGGGACAGGGCGAAACACCATATATTTT
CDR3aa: CASSRAGTGRNTIYF

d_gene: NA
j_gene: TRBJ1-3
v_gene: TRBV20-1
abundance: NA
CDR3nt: TGCAGTGCCCGGAGAGGAAACACCATATATTTT
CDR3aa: CSARRGNTIYF

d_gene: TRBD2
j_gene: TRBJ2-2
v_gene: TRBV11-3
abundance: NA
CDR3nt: TGTGCCAGCAGCCCGGGACTAGCGGGGGGGCCGAACGGGGAGCTGTTTTTT
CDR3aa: CASSPGLAGGPNGELFF

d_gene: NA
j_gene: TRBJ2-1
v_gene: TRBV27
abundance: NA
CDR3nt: TGTGCCAGCAGTTGGTCTAGCGCTGATGAGCAGTTCTTC
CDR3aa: CASSWSSADEQFF

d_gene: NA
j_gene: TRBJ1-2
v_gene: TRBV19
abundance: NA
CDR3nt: TGTGCCAGTAGGGCCGGGACATCATATGTTGGCTACACCTTC
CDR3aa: CASRAGTSYVGYTF

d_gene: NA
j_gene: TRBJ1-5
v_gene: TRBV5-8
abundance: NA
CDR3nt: TGTGCCACCGGTGCGGGGCCCCAGCATTTT
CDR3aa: CATGAGPQHF

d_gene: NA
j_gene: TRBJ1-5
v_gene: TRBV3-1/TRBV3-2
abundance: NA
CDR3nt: TGTGCCAGCAGCCAACTCGCCGGGGGCAATCAGCCCCAGCATTTT
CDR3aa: CASSQLAGGNQPQHF

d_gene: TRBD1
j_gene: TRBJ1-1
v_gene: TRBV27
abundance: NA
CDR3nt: TGTGCCAGCAGTAGACAGGGGGCGCCTGAAGCTTTCTTT
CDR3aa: CASSRQGAPEAFF

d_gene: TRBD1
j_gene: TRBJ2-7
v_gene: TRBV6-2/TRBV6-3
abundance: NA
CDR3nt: TGTGCCAGCAGTGACAAAGGGACAGGGGGCCACGAGCAGTACTTC
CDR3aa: CASSDKGTGGHEQYF

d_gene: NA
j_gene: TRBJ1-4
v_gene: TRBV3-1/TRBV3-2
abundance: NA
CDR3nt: TGTGCCAGCAGCCAGGCGGGCGGTGAAAAACTGTTTTTT
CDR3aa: CASSQAGGEKLFF

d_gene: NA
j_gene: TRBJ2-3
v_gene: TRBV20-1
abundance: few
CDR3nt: TGCAGTGCAAGTGATACTAGCACAGATACGCAGTATTTT
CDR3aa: CSASDTSTDTQYF

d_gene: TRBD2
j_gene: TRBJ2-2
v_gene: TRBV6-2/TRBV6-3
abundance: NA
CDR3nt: TGTGCCAGCAGCCGCGGGATAGCGGGCGTCGGGGAGCTGTTTTTT
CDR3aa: CASSRGIAGVGELFF

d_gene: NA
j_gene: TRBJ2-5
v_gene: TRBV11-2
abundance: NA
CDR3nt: TGTGCCAGCAGCCAAGGGGGACCACAAGAGACCCAGTACTTC
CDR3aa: CASSQGGPQETQYF

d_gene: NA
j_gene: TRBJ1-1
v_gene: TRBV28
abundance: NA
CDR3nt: TGTGCCAGCAGTACTCCACTAGGGACTGAAGCTTTCTTT
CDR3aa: CASSTPLGTEAFF

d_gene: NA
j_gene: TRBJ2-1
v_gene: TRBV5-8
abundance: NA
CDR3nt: TGTGCCAGCAGCTTGGCGACTCCGAGACAGCAGTTCTTC
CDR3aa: CASSLATPRQQFF

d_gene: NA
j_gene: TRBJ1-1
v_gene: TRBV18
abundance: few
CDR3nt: TGTGCCAGCTCACCACCGGAGAGGAACACTGAAGCTTTCTTT
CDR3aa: CASSPPERNTEAFF

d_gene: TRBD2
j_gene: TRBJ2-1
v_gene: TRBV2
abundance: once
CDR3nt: TGTGCCAGCACCGAAGGCGGGGGGACGAATGAGCAGTTCTTC
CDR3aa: CASTEGGGTNEQFF

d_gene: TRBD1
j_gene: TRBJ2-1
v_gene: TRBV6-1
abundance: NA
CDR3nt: TGTGCCAGCAGTGAATCCCCGGGACAGGGTTACAATGAGCAGTTCTTC
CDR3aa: CASSESPGQGYNEQFF

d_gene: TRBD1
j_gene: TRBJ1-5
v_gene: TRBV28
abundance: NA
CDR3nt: TGTGCCAGCAGTTCCCTGCGACAGGGTGGCAATCAGCCCCAGCATTTT
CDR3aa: CASSSLRQGGNQPQHF

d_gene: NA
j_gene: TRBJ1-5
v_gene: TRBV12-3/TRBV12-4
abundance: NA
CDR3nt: TGTGCCAGCAGTTTTCAGATTGATCAGCCCCAGCATTTT
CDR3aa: CASSFQIDQPQHF

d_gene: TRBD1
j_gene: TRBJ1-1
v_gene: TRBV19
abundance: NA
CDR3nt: TGTGCCAGTGGGAGACAGGGGATAGAGGGTGAAGCTTTCTTT
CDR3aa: CASGRQGIEGEAFF

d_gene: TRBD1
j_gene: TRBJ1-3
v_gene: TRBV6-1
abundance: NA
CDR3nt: TGTGCCAGCAGTCAAGGCTACAGGGGGCCTGGAAACACCATATATTTT
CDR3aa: CASSQGYRGPGNTIYF

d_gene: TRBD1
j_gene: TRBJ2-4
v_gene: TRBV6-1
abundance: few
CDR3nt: TGTGCCAGCAGTGAAAACTTGGTGGGGACAGGGAGGAGGAAGGACATTCAGTACTTC
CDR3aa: CASSENLVGTGRRKDIQYF

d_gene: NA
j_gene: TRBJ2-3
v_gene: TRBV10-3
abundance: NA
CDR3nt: TGTGCCATCAGTGATGACACTCGGGATACGCAGTATTTT
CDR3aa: CAISDDTRDTQYF

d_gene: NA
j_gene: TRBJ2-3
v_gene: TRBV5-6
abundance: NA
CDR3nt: TGTGCCAGCAGCTTGGGCCTGGGGGCCACAGATACGCAGTATTTT
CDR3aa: CASSLGLGATDTQYF

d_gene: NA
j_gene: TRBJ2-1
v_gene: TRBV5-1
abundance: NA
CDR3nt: TGCGCCAGCAGCAAAACGGGGTATTACAATGAGGAGCAGTTCTTC
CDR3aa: CASSKTGYYNEEQFF

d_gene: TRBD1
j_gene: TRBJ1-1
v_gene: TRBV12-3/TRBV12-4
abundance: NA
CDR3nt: TGTGCCAGCAGTTCCCAGGGGGCCCTTGAAGCTTTCTTT
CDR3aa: CASSSQGALEAFF

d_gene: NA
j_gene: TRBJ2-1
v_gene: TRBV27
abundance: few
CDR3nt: TGTGCCAGCAGTTTCGGCAGGGTAAGGCGAAATGAGCAGTTCTTC
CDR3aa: CASSFGRVRRNEQFF

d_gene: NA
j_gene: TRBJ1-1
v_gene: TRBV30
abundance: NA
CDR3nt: TGTGCCTGGAGTGAACACCCCATGAACACTGAAGCTTTCTTT
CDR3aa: CAWSEHPMNTEAFF

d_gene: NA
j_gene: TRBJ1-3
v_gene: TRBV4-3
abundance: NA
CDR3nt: TGCGCCAGCAGCCAAGTTAATCCCTCTGGAAACACCATATATTTT
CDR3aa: CASSQVNPSGNTIYF

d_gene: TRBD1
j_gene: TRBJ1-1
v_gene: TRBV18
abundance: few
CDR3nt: TGTGCCAGCTCGCTAATGGGACAGCGGGACACTGAAGCTTTCTTT
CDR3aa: CASSLMGQRDTEAFF

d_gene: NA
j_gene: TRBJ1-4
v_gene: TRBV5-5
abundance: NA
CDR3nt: TGTGCCAGCAGCTCACCCGCAGGGGATCGGGCTAATGAAAAACTGTTTTTT
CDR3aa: CASSSPAGDRANEKLFF